This is a list of T cell receptor beta chains from one sample in a study of T-cell reconstitution after alpha-beta-depleted transplantation in children. TCRdb reprocessed the PCR reads via MiXCR and lists one record per CDR3 protein. The top ten hold just over 2% of the sample, which has approximately 500,000 distinct CDR3 sequences, roughly a tenth seen once. The source material was PBMCs, sampled before TCRalphabeta/CD19-depleted stem cell transplant. The source of these receptors is a child aged 2 to 15 with inherited bone marrow failure, due to receive a stem cell transplant. CDR3s include the opening cysteine and the closing phenylalanine or tryptophan. Each record gives: V gene, D gene, clone size, J gene, CDR3 protein, CDR3 DNA. D genes are given only for firm matches. Only some rows state a clone size, as once, few, many or a class for expanded clones.

>TRBV30|.|many|TRBJ1-1
CAWSVQGNTEAFF
TGTGCCTGGAGTGTTCAGGGGAACACTGAAGCTTTCTTT
>TRBV27|.|many|TRBJ2-3
CASSPMGHATDTQYF
TGTGCCAGCAGTCCCATGGGACACGCCACAGATACGCAGTATTTT
>TRBV20-1|TRBD2|many|TRBJ2-1
CSAGWVGAGVSNEQFF
TGCAGTGCTGGATGGGTCGGAGCGGGAGTAAGTAATGAGCAGTTCTTC
>TRBV12-3/TRBV12-4|.|.|TRBJ2-7
CASSLRFYYEQYF
TGTGCCAGCAGTTTGCGCTTCTACTACGAGCAGTACTTC
>TRBV6-5|.|few|TRBJ1-6
CASSYSLAGPNSPLHF
TGTGCCAGCAGTTACTCGCTAGCCGGCCCCAATTCACCCCTCCACTTT
>TRBV4-3|TRBD2|few|TRBJ2-1
CASSQGRGRNNEQFF
TGCGCCAGCAGCCAAGGTCGCGGGAGAAACAATGAGCAGTTCTTC
>TRBV20-1|.|many|TRBJ1-1
CSASPPGEGEAFF
TGCAGTGCTAGTCCACCGGGGGAGGGTGAAGCTTTCTTT
>TRBV11-2|.|many|TRBJ2-1
CASSPLGFF
TGTGCCAGCAGCCCTTTAGGGTTCTTC
>TRBV7-9|.|many|TRBJ2-6
CASNPVGSGPSSGANVLTF
TGTGCCAGCAACCCGGTGGGGTCGGGACCTAGCTCTGGGGCCAACGTCCTGACTTTC
>TRBV14|TRBD2|few|TRBJ2-3
CASSQRFLAGEFRPDTQYF
TGTGCCAGCAGCCAAAGATTTTTAGCGGGAGAATTTCGCCCAGATACGCAGTATTTT
>TRBV6-4|.|many|TRBJ1-5
CAIGGWGNQPQHF
TGTGCCATCGGGGGCTGGGGCAATCAGCCCCAGCATTTT
>TRBV5-1|TRBD1|.|TRBJ1-1
CASSTRGSTEALF
TGCGCCAGCAGCACCAGGGGGTCCACTGAAGCTCTCTTT
>TRBV3-1|TRBD1|many|TRBJ1-6
CASSRNRDSTSPLHF
TGTGCCAGCAGCCGAAATCGGGACAGCACCTCACCCCTCCACTTT
>TRBV28|.|.|TRBJ2-1
CASSLRRLWPYNEQFF
TGTGCCAGCAGTTTAAGGCGGCTTTGGCCCTACAATGAGCAGTTCTTC
>TRBV20-1|.|.|TRBJ1-1
CSARDLRTAYVGTEAFF
TGCAGTGCTAGAGATCTGCGGACAGCCTACGTTGGCACTGAAGCTTTCTTT
>TRBV5-1|TRBD1|.|TRBJ2-7
CASSPGTGQYEQYF
TGCGCCAGCAGCCCCGGGACAGGGCAGTACGAGCAGTACTTC
>TRBV7-2|TRBD2|few|TRBJ2-1
CASSFLAGIDPNEQFF
TGTGCCAGCAGCTTCCTAGCGGGTATAGACCCCAATGAGCAGTTCTTC
>TRBV15|TRBD2|many|TRBJ2-1
CATSRPPGEGPGEQFF
TGTGCCACCAGCAGACCCCCGGGGGAGGGACCTGGGGAGCAGTTCTTC
>TRBV12-3/TRBV12-4|.|.|TRBJ2-1
CASSFTGEGRDNEQFF
TGTGCCAGCAGTTTCACGGGAGAGGGGCGGGACAATGAGCAGTTCTTC
>TRBV29-1|.|many|TRBJ2-7
CSTGTGDYEQYF
TGCAGCACCGGGACGGGTGACTACGAGCAGTACTTC
>TRBV18|TRBD2|many|TRBJ2-3
CASSPGTRRGTQYF
TGTGCCAGCTCACCCGGGACTAGAAGGGGTACGCAGTATTTT
>TRBV29-1|.|many|TRBJ2-7
CSVEVSGTYEQYF
TGCAGCGTTGAAGTGAGTGGGACCTACGAGCAGTACTTC
>TRBV27|.|many|TRBJ2-1
CASSLPQRRGYNEQFF
TGTGCCAGCAGTTTACCACAGCGGAGGGGGTATAATGAGCAGTTCTTC
>TRBV9|TRBD2|many|TRBJ2-7
CASSVSGGRGEQYF
TGTGCCAGCAGCGTCTCGGGGGGAAGAGGGGAGCAGTACTTC
>TRBV27|TRBD2|few|TRBJ2-3
CASETRGLAGGERQDTQYF
TGTGCCAGCGAGACCCGCGGACTAGCGGGAGGGGAGCGTCAAGATACGCAGTATTTT
>TRBV13|.|few|TRBJ2-7
CASRRRNHLSYEQYF
TGTGCCAGTCGGAGACGGAACCATCTCTCCTACGAGCAGTACTTC
>TRBV20-1|.|few|TRBJ2-1
CSARDKTFYNEQFF
TGCAGTGCTAGAGATAAGACTTTTTACAATGAGCAGTTCTTC
>TRBV3-1|.|many|TRBJ2-7
CASSPLTEGPYEQYF
TGTGCCAGCAGCCCCTTGACAGAAGGCCCCTACGAGCAGTACTTC
>TRBV12-3/TRBV12-4|.|many|TRBJ2-1
CASMAVYVEQFF
TGTGCCAGCATGGCAGTGTACGTTGAGCAGTTCTTC
>TRBV30|.|many|TRBJ2-3
CAWMGKSTDTQYF
TGTGCCTGGATGGGGAAAAGCACAGATACGCAGTATTTT
>TRBV11-2|TRBD1|few|TRBJ2-5
CASSLYGPGTGTRETQYF
TGTGCCAGCAGCTTGTACGGACCCGGGACAGGCACCAGAGAGACCCAGTACTTC
>TRBV19|TRBD2|many|TRBJ2-2
CASSGLAGGRTGELFF
TGTGCCAGTAGTGGACTAGCGGGAGGGCGGACCGGGGAGCTGTTTTTT
>TRBV9|.|few|TRBJ1-2
CASSVARGLNYGYTF
TGTGCCAGCAGCGTAGCTAGAGGGCTGAACTATGGCTACACCTTC
>TRBV9|.|few|TRBJ2-6
CASNLGPAPGANVLTF
TGTGCCAGCAACCTTGGGCCAGCGCCCGGGGCCAACGTCCTGACTTTC
>TRBV5-1|.|many|TRBJ2-7
CASSTAPGSTYEQYF
TGCGCCAGCAGCACAGCCCCGGGATCCACCTACGAGCAGTACTTC
>TRBV6-2/TRBV6-3|TRBD2|many|TRBJ2-7
CASSWIGRDYEQYF
TGTGCCAGCAGTTGGATAGGGAGGGACTACGAGCAGTACTTC
>TRBV7-9|.|many|TRBJ2-1
CASSFPDGNNYNEQFF
TGTGCCAGCAGCTTCCCGGACGGAAACAATTACAATGAGCAGTTCTTC
>TRBV5-1|TRBD1|.|TRBJ2-3
CASSLTDRATDTQYF
TGCGCCAGCAGCTTGACCGACAGGGCCACAGATACGCAGTATTTT
>TRBV5-1|.|many|TRBJ2-2
CASSLDERREITATGELFF
TGCGCCAGCAGCCTGGATGAACGCCGGGAGATAACAGCTACCGGGGAGCTGTTTTTT
>TRBV5-1|.|many|TRBJ2-7
CASSLDPGVNEQYF
TGCGCCAGCAGCTTGGATCCGGGAGTCAACGAGCAGTACTTC
>TRBV28|.|.|TRBJ1-5
CASSLLEEYQPQHF
TGTGCCAGCAGTTTATTAGAGGAATATCAGCCCCAGCATTTT
>TRBV12-3/TRBV12-4|TRBD1|many|TRBJ1-5
CASTPGQTNQPQHF
TGTGCCAGCACCCCGGGACAGACAAATCAGCCCCAGCATTTT
>TRBV18|.|many|TRBJ2-1
CASSPPGGRGREQFF
TGTGCCAGCTCACCTCCCGGGGGCCGGGGCCGGGAGCAGTTCTTC
>TRBV11-3|TRBD2|.|TRBJ2-1
CASSSNMVGGRVAGESNEQFF
TGTGCCAGCAGCTCCAACATGGTGGGGGGCAGGGTAGCGGGAGAGAGCAATGAGCAGTTCTTC
>TRBV5-1|.|many|TRBJ1-2
CASSLGPLSGYTF
TGCGCCAGCAGCTTGGGACCCTTGAGCGGCTACACCTTC
>TRBV7-2|.|many|TRBJ2-7
CASSSLDHYEQYF
TGTGCCAGCAGCTCTCTGGACCATTACGAGCAGTACTTC
>TRBV24-1|TRBD2|.|TRBJ2-1
CATSTLAGVNEQFF
TGTGCCACCAGTACCCTAGCGGGAGTCAATGAGCAGTTCTTC
>TRBV15|TRBD2|.|TRBJ2-1
CATSRDHGGATSGRPYNEQFF
TGTGCCACCAGCAGAGACCATGGGGGGGCGACTAGCGGGAGACCCTACAATGAGCAGTTCTTC
>TRBV27|.|few|TRBJ2-5
CASSSTPPRSAGRSRETQYF
TGTGCCAGCAGTTCAACCCCCCCCCGGTCGGCGGGAAGGTCGCGAGAGACCCAGTACTTC
>TRBV4-1|.|.|TRBJ2-6
CASSQDRGRDAKGSVANVLTF
TGCGCCAGCAGCCAAGATCGGGGTCGGGATGCTAAAGGTTCTGTGGCCAACGTCCTGACTTTC
>TRBV9|TRBD1|.|TRBJ1-4
CASSGSQTGPNEKLFF
TGTGCCAGCAGCGGAAGTCAGACAGGGCCTAATGAAAAACTGTTTTTT
>TRBV28|TRBD2|.|TRBJ2-7
CASTFGGNEQYF
TGTGCCAGCACCTTCGGGGGGAACGAGCAGTACTTC
>TRBV29-1|.|few|TRBJ1-1
CSVWDGQTFF
TGCAGCGTGTGGGACGGACAAACTTTCTTT
>TRBV28|TRBD1|.|TRBJ2-1
CASSGQGRSYNEQFF
TGTGCCAGCAGTGGACAGGGTCGGAGTTACAATGAGCAGTTCTTC
>TRBV3-1|.|many|TRBJ2-2
CASSQGGGGTGELFF
TGTGCCAGCAGCCAAGGAGGGGGTGGCACCGGGGAGCTGTTTTTT
>TRBV12-3/TRBV12-4|TRBD2|many|TRBJ2-3
CASSSGLVTDTQYF
TGTGCCAGCAGCTCCGGACTAGTCACAGATACGCAGTATTTT
>TRBV4-3|TRBD1|few|TRBJ1-1
CASRPTPTGDAEAFF
TGCGCCAGCAGGCCTACTCCTACAGGGGACGCTGAAGCTTTCTTT